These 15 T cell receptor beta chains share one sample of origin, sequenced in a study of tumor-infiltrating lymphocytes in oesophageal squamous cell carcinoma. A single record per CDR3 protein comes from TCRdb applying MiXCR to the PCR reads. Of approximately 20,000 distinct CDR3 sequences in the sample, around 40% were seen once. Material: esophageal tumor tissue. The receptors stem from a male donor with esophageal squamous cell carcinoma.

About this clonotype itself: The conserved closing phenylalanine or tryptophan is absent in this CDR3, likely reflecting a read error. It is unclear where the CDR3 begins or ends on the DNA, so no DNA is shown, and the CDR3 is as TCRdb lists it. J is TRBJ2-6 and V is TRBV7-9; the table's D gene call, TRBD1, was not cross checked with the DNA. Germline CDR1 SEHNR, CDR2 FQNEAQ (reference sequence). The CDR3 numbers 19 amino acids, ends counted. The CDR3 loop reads CASAGARTEKPGSEQYFGA.

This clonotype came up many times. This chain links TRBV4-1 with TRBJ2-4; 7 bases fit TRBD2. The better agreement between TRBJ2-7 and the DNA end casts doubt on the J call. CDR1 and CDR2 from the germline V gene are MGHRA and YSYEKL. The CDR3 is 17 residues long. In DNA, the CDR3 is TGCGCCAGCAGCCAACTCCTGAGCGGGACCTACTCCTACGAGCAGTACTTC. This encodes CASSQLLSGTYSYEQYF.

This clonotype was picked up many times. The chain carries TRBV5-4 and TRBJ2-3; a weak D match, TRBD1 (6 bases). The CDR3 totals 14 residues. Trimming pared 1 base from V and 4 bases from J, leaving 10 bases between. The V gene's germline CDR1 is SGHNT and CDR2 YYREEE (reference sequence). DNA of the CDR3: TGTGCCAGCAGCTTGAATTACAGGGCAGATACGCAGTATTTT. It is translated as CASSLNYRADTQYF.

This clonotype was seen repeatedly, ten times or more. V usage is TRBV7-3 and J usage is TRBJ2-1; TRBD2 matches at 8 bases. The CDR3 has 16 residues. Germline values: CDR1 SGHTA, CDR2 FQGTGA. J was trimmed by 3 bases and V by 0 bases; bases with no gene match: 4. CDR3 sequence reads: CASSLTWLAGYNEQFF. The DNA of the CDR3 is TGTGCCAGCAGCTTAACGTGGCTAGCGGGCTACAATGAGCAGTTCTTC.

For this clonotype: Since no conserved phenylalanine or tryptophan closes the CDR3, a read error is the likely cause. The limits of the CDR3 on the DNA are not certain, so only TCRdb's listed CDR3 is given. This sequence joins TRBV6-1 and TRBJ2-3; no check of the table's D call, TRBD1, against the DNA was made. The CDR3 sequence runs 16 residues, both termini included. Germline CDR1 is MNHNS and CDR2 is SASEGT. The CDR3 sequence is CASSGGQISYGYTFGS.

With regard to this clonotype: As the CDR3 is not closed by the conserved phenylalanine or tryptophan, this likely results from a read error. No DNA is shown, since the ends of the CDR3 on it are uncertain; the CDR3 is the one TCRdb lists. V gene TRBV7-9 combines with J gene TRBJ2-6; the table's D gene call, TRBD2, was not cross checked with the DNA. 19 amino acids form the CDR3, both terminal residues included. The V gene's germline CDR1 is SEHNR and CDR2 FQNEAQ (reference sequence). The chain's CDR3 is CASSLRDGTSGNVEQYFGA.

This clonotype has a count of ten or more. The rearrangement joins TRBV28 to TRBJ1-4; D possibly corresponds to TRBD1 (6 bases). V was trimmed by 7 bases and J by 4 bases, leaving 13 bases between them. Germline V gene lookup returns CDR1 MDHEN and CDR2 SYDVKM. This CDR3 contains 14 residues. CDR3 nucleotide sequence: TGTGCCAGCACCACGGGGGCAGTTAATGAAAAACTGTTTTTT. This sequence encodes CASTTGAVNEKLFF.

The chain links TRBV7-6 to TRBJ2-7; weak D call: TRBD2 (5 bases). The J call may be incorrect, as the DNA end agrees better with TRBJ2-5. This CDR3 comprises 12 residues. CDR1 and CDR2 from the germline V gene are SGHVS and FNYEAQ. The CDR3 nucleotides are TGTGCCAGCAGCCGGACTCGAGAGACCCAGTACTTC. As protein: CASSRTRETQYF.

This CDR3 is CSAREWTSGYTDTQYF. The CDR3, as DNA: TGCAGTGCTAGGGAATGGACTAGCGGGTACACAGATACGCAGTATTTT. The rearrangement joins TRBV20-1 to TRBJ2-3; 11 bases map to TRBD2. CDR1 is DFQATT and CDR2 is SNEGSKA in the germline V gene (reference sequence). The CDR3 totals 16 residues. V was pared by 3 bases and J by 2 bases, with 7 bases of the junction left unmatched.

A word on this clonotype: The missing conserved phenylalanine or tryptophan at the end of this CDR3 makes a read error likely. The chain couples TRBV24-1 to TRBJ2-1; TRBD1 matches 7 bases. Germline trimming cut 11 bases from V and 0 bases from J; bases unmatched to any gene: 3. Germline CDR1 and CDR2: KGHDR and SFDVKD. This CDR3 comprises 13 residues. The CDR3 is CASRGSSYNEQFL. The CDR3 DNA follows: TGTGCCAGCAGGGGGAGCTCCTACAATGAGCAGTTCTTA.

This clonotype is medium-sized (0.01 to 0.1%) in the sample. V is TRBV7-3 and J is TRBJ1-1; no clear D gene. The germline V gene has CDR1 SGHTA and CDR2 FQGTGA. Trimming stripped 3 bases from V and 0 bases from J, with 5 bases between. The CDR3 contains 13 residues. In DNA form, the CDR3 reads TGTGCCAGCAGCTTCCAGATGAACACTGAAGCTTTCTTT. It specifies CASSFQMNTEAFF.

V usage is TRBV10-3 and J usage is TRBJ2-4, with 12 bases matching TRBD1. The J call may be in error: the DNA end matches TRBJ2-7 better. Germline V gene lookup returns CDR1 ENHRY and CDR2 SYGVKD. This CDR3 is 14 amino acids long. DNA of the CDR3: TGTGCCATCAGTGCCGGGACAGGGGGCCACGAGCAGTACTTC. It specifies CAISAGTGGHEQYF.

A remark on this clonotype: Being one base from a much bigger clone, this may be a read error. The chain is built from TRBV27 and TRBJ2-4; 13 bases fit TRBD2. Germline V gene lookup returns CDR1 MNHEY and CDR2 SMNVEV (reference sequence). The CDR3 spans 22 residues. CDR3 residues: CVSTPGQGILAGGPRSYNEQYF. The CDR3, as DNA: TGTGTCAGCACCCCGGGACAGGGGATACTAGCGGGAGGGCCGCGATCCTACAATGAGCAGTACTTC.

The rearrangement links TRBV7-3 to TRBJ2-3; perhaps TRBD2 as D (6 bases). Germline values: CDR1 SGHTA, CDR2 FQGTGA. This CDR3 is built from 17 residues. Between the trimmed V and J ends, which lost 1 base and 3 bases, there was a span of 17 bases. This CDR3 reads CASSLKQLGGGTDTQYF. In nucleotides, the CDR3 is TGTGCCAGCAGCTTAAAACAATTGGGAGGCGGGACAGATACGCAGTATTTT.

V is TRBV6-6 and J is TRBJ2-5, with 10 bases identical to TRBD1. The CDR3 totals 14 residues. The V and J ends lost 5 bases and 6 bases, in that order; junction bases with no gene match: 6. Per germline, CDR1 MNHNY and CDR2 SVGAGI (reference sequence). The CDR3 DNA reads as TGTGCCAGCAGTGGGGACAGGGGAGTGAAGACCCAGTACTTC. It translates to CASSGDRGVKTQYF.